The rows below give T cell receptor beta chains drawn from one sample of a study of shared clonotypes between healthy human individuals. TCRdb's copy holds only in-frame clones and misses some; the assay was immunoSEQ multiplex PCR. The sample shows some 2,400,000 clones, more than 90% of them seen only once. Material for sequencing was naive CD4+ T cells sorted from blood. The receptors originated from a man between 18 and 29 years old in good health. Both conserved end residues are part of each CDR3. Fields, in order: clone size, J gene, V gene, D gene, CDR3 protein, CDR3 DNA. The D gene is left open where the match is weak. Clone size is stated in some rows and not others, as once, few, many or a class when expanded.

clone size: -
J gene: TRBJ2-3
V gene: TRBV6-6
D gene: -
CDR3 protein: CASSYSGGGTDTQYF
CDR3 DNA: TGTGCCAGCAGTTACTCCGGCGGGGGCACAGATACGCAGTATTTT

clone size: -
J gene: TRBJ2-3
V gene: TRBV5-4
D gene: -
CDR3 protein: CASSSMSNTDTQYF
CDR3 DNA: TGTGCCAGCAGCTCGATGTCTAACACAGATACGCAGTATTTT

clone size: -
J gene: TRBJ2-3
V gene: TRBV10-3
D gene: TRBD1
CDR3 protein: CAISDPGQGDPDTQYF
CDR3 DNA: TGTGCCATCAGTGACCCGGGACAGGGGGACCCAGATACGCAGTATTTT

clone size: -
J gene: TRBJ2-3
V gene: TRBV11-3
D gene: -
CDR3 protein: CASSLSRSADTQYF
CDR3 DNA: TGTGCCAGCAGCCTTTCTAGGAGCGCAGATACGCAGTATTTT

clone size: -
J gene: TRBJ2-7
V gene: TRBV4-3
D gene: -
CDR3 protein: CASSQEYGASSYEQYF
CDR3 DNA: TGCGCCAGCAGCCAAGAGTACGGGGCCAGCTCCTACGAGCAGTACTTC

clone size: -
J gene: TRBJ1-1
V gene: TRBV5-1
D gene: TRBD1
CDR3 protein: CASSGWDRGYTEAFF
CDR3 DNA: TGCGCCAGCAGCGGATGGGACAGGGGGTACACTGAAGCTTTCTTT

clone size: -
J gene: TRBJ1-3
V gene: TRBV5-1
D gene: -
CDR3 protein: CASSLAWGQTGNTIYF
CDR3 DNA: TGCGCCAGCAGCTTGGCCTGGGGGCAGACTGGAAACACCATATATTTT

clone size: -
J gene: TRBJ1-4
V gene: TRBV18
D gene: TRBD1
CDR3 protein: CASSPPPATGWGEKLFF
CDR3 DNA: TGTGCCAGCTCACCACCCCCGGCGACAGGGTGGGGTGAAAAACTGTTTTTT

clone size: -
J gene: TRBJ2-7
V gene: TRBV4-1
D gene: TRBD1
CDR3 protein: CASSQPRQGPPYEQYF
CDR3 DNA: TGCGCCAGCAGCCAACCCCGACAGGGGCCTCCCTACGAGCAGTACTTC

clone size: -
J gene: TRBJ1-6
V gene: TRBV7-2
D gene: TRBD1
CDR3 protein: CASSLEGAYYNSPLHF
CDR3 DNA: TGTGCCAGCAGCTTAGAGGGGGCTTACTATAATTCACCCCTCCACTTT

clone size: -
J gene: TRBJ2-3
V gene: TRBV5-4
D gene: TRBD2
CDR3 protein: CASSKGGLVTDTQYF
CDR3 DNA: TGTGCCAGCAGCAAGGGAGGGCTAGTCACAGATACGCAGTATTTT

clone size: -
J gene: TRBJ2-5
V gene: TRBV30
D gene: TRBD1
CDR3 protein: CAWGTGGPETQYF
CDR3 DNA: TGTGCCTGGGGGACAGGGGGCCCAGAGACCCAGTACTTC

clone size: -
J gene: TRBJ2-5
V gene: TRBV5-1
D gene: -
CDR3 protein: CASSTNQETQYF
CDR3 DNA: TGCGCCAGCAGCACCAATCAAGAGACCCAGTACTTC

clone size: -
J gene: TRBJ2-3
V gene: TRBV25-1
D gene: -
CDR3 protein: CASGMGTQYF
CDR3 DNA: TGTGCCAGCGGAATGGGTACGCAGTATTTT

clone size: once
J gene: TRBJ2-7
V gene: TRBV6-5
D gene: TRBD2
CDR3 protein: CASSYALAGAYEQYF
CDR3 DNA: TGTGCCAGCAGTTACGCCCTAGCGGGAGCCTACGAGCAGTACTTC

clone size: -
J gene: TRBJ2-1
V gene: TRBV5-6
D gene: TRBD2
CDR3 protein: CASSLGTSAYNEQFF
CDR3 DNA: TGTGCCAGCAGCTTGGGGACTAGCGCCTACAATGAGCAGTTCTTC

clone size: -
J gene: TRBJ2-7
V gene: TRBV10-3
D gene: TRBD1
CDR3 protein: CAISSGTGDYEQYF
CDR3 DNA: TGTGCCATCAGTTCCGGGACAGGGGACTACGAGCAGTACTTC

clone size: -
J gene: TRBJ2-2
V gene: TRBV7-9
D gene: -
CDR3 protein: CASSSGPNTGELFF
CDR3 DNA: TGTGCCAGCAGCTCGGGACCCAACACCGGGGAGCTGTTTTTT

clone size: -
J gene: TRBJ2-2
V gene: TRBV18
D gene: TRBD2
CDR3 protein: CASSPPGLAGGTVTGELFF
CDR3 DNA: TGTGCCAGCTCACCACCGGGACTAGCGGGAGGAACGGTAACCGGGGAGCTGTTTTTT

clone size: -
J gene: TRBJ2-1
V gene: TRBV11-3
D gene: -
CDR3 protein: CASSFGTGAYNEQFF
CDR3 DNA: TGTGCCAGCAGCTTCGGAACGGGAGCCTACAATGAGCAGTTCTTC

clone size: -
J gene: TRBJ2-5
V gene: TRBV2
D gene: -
CDR3 protein: CASSSHPRETQYF
CDR3 DNA: TGTGCCAGCAGTTCACACCCTCGGGAGACCCAGTACTTC

clone size: -
J gene: TRBJ2-7
V gene: TRBV5-4
D gene: TRBD2
CDR3 protein: CASSWTSLDEQYF
CDR3 DNA: TGTGCCAGCAGCTGGACTAGCCTCGACGAGCAGTACTTC

clone size: few
J gene: TRBJ1-1
V gene: TRBV18
D gene: -
CDR3 protein: CASKGGTEAFF
CDR3 DNA: TGTGCCAGCAAGGGCGGCACTGAAGCTTTCTTT

clone size: once
J gene: TRBJ2-2
V gene: TRBV28
D gene: TRBD1
CDR3 protein: CARLRQGTPNDTGELFF
CDR3 DNA: TGTGCCAGGCTTAGACAGGGCACCCCGAACGACACCGGGGAGCTGTTTTTT

clone size: -
J gene: TRBJ2-6
V gene: TRBV6-4
D gene: -
CDR3 protein: CASSEVPGRGKPGANVLTF
CDR3 DNA: TGTGCCAGCAGTGAGGTCCCTGGCAGGGGTAAACCTGGGGCCAACGTCCTGACTTTC

clone size: -
J gene: TRBJ2-7
V gene: TRBV27
D gene: TRBD1
CDR3 protein: CASSSRDSRHEQYF
CDR3 DNA: TGTGCCAGCAGTTCCCGGGACAGTCGCCACGAGCAGTACTTC

clone size: -
J gene: TRBJ2-7
V gene: TRBV30
D gene: TRBD2
CDR3 protein: CACKLRRLAGDYEQYF
CDR3 DNA: TGTGCCTGCAAATTACGCCGATTAGCGGGAGACTACGAGCAGTACTTC

clone size: -
J gene: TRBJ1-4
V gene: TRBV30
D gene: TRBD1
CDR3 protein: CAWTRQGANEKLFF
CDR3 DNA: TGTGCCTGGACGCGACAGGGTGCCAATGAAAAACTGTTTTTT

clone size: -
J gene: TRBJ2-3
V gene: TRBV5-1
D gene: -
CDR3 protein: CASSLNLPSTDTQYF
CDR3 DNA: TGCGCCAGCAGCTTGAACTTACCTAGCACAGATACGCAGTATTTT

clone size: -
J gene: TRBJ2-7
V gene: TRBV7-8
D gene: TRBD1
CDR3 protein: CASSLRTKTGTGVQYEQYF
CDR3 DNA: TGTGCCAGCAGCTTAAGGACCAAAACCGGGACAGGGGTTCAATACGAGCAGTACTTC

clone size: -
J gene: TRBJ1-5
V gene: TRBV19
D gene: TRBD1
CDR3 protein: CASSGQGVQPQHF
CDR3 DNA: TGTGCCAGTAGTGGACAGGGGGTTCAGCCCCAGCATTTT

clone size: -
J gene: TRBJ2-5
V gene: TRBV19
D gene: -
CDR3 protein: CASSELGSETQYF
CDR3 DNA: TGTGCCAGTAGCGAACTGGGTTCAGAGACCCAGTACTTC

clone size: -
J gene: TRBJ2-2
V gene: TRBV7-2
D gene: -
CDR3 protein: CASSFRRGIGELFF
CDR3 DNA: TGTGCCAGCAGCTTTCGCAGGGGTATTGGGGAGCTGTTTTTT

clone size: -
J gene: TRBJ1-2
V gene: TRBV6-6
D gene: -
CDR3 protein: CASSPREEIYGYTF
CDR3 DNA: TGTGCCAGCAGCCCCAGGGAAGAGATCTATGGCTACACCTTC

clone size: -
J gene: TRBJ1-5
V gene: TRBV21-1
D gene: -
CDR3 protein: CASSKESDASVAGNQPQHF
CDR3 DNA: TGTGCCAGCAGCAAAGAGTCCGACGCCTCGGTGGCGGGCAATCAGCCCCAGCATTTT

clone size: -
J gene: TRBJ2-1
V gene: TRBV5-1
D gene: TRBD1
CDR3 protein: CASSLGTGDSEQFF
CDR3 DNA: TGCGCCAGCAGCCTAGGGACAGGGGATAGTGAGCAGTTCTTC

clone size: -
J gene: TRBJ1-2
V gene: TRBV19
D gene: TRBD1
CDR3 protein: CASSIDDRQGIYTF
CDR3 DNA: TGTGCCAGTAGTATAGACGACCGACAGGGAATCTACACCTTC

clone size: -
J gene: TRBJ2-7
V gene: TRBV27
D gene: TRBD2
CDR3 protein: CASIGALAGGIRYEQYF
CDR3 DNA: TGTGCCAGCATAGGGGCGCTAGCGGGAGGTATTAGGTACGAGCAGTACTTC

clone size: -
J gene: TRBJ2-1
V gene: TRBV6-6
D gene: TRBD2
CDR3 protein: CASSRTSGSDEQFF
CDR3 DNA: TGTGCCAGCAGTAGGACTAGCGGGAGCGATGAGCAGTTCTTC

clone size: -
J gene: TRBJ2-7
V gene: TRBV7-9
D gene: -
CDR3 protein: CASSLGPRGTEQYF
CDR3 DNA: TGTGCCAGCAGCTTAGGCCCCCGAGGGACCGAGCAGTACTTC

clone size: once
J gene: TRBJ1-6
V gene: TRBV18
D gene: TRBD1
CDR3 protein: CASRGQGPSYNSPLHF
CDR3 DNA: TGTGCCAGCCGCGGACAGGGACCATCCTATAATTCACCCCTCCACTTT

clone size: -
J gene: TRBJ1-5
V gene: TRBV19
D gene: TRBD1
CDR3 protein: CASSMGDRVNQPQHF
CDR3 DNA: TGTGCCAGTAGTATGGGGGACAGGGTTAATCAGCCCCAGCATTTT

clone size: -
J gene: TRBJ2-7
V gene: TRBV2
D gene: TRBD1
CDR3 protein: CASSGDRSSYEQYF
CDR3 DNA: TGTGCCAGCAGTGGGGACAGGTCCTCCTACGAGCAGTACTTC

clone size: once
J gene: TRBJ2-1
V gene: TRBV4-3
D gene: -
CDR3 protein: CASSQDSNSYNEQFF
CDR3 DNA: TGCGCCAGCAGCCAAGACTCTAACTCCTACAATGAGCAGTTCTTC

clone size: -
J gene: TRBJ2-3
V gene: TRBV4-2
D gene: -
CDR3 protein: CASSQEPTDTQYF
CDR3 DNA: TGTGCCAGCAGCCAAGAGCCCACAGATACGCAGTATTTT

clone size: -
J gene: TRBJ2-3
V gene: TRBV10-3
D gene: TRBD1
CDR3 protein: CAADPGRGIDTQYF
CDR3 DNA: TGTGCCGCCGATCCGGGCAGGGGGATAGATACGCAGTATTTT

clone size: -
J gene: TRBJ1-5
V gene: TRBV2
D gene: TRBD1
CDR3 protein: CASRGQGNNQPQHF
CDR3 DNA: TGTGCCAGCAGGGGACAGGGAAACAATCAGCCCCAGCATTTT

clone size: -
J gene: TRBJ2-3
V gene: TRBV9
D gene: -
CDR3 protein: CASSVVFSSDTQYF
CDR3 DNA: TGTGCCAGCAGCGTAGTTTTTTCCTCAGATACGCAGTATTTT

clone size: once
J gene: TRBJ2-6
V gene: TRBV2
D gene: TRBD2
CDR3 protein: CASRLAGPFSGANVLTF
CDR3 DNA: TGTGCCAGCAGACTAGCGGGACCCTTTTCTGGGGCCAACGTCCTGACTTTC

clone size: -
J gene: TRBJ1-5
V gene: TRBV30
D gene: -
CDR3 protein: CAWSGGGSPANNQPQHF
CDR3 DNA: TGTGCCTGGAGTGGAGGCGGGAGCCCCGCGAACAATCAGCCCCAGCATTTT